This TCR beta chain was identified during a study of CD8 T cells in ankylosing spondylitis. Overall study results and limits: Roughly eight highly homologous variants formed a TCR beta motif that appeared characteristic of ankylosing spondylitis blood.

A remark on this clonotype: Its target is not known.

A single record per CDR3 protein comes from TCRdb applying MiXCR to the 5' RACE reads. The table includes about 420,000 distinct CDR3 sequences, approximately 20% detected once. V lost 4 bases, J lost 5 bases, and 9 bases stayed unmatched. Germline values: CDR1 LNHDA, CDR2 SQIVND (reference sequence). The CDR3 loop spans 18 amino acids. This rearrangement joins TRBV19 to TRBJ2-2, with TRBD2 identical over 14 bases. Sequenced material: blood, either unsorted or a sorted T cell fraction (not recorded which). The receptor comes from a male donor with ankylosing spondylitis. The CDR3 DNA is TGTGCCAGTAGTAAGATCCAGGGACTAGCGGGAGAAACCGGGGAGCTGTTTTTT. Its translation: CASSKIQGLAGETGELFF.